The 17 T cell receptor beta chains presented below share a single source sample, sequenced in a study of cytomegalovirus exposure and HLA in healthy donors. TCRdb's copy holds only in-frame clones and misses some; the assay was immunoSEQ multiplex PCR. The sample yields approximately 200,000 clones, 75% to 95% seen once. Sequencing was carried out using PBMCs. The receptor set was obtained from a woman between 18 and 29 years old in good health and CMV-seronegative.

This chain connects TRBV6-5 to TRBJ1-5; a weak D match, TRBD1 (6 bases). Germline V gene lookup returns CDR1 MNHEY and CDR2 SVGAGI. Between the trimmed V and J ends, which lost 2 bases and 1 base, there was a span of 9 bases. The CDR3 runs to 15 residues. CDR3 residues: CASSYQQGSNQPQHF. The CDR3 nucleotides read TGTGCCAGCAGTTACCAACAGGGCAGCAATCAGCCCCAGCATTTT.

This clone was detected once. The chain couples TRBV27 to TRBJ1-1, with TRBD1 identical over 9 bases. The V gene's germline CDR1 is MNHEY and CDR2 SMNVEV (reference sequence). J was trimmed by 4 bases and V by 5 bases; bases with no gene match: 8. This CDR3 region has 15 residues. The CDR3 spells CASSRLTGGSTEAFF. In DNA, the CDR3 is TGTGCCAGCAGTCGCCTGACAGGGGGGAGCACTGAAGCTTTCTTT.

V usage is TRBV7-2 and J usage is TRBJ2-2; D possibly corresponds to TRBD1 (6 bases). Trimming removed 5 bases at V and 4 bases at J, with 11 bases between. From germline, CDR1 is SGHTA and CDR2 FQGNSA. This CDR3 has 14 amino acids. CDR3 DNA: TGTGCCAGCAGCCATACAGGGATCACCGGGGAGCTGTTTTTT. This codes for CASSHTGITGELFF.

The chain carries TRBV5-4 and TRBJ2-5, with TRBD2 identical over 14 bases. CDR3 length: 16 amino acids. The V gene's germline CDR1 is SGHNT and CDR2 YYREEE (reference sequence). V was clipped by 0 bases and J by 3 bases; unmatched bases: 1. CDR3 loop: CASSLGLAGGEETQYF. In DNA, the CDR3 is TGTGCCAGCAGCTTGGGACTAGCGGGAGGGGAAGAGACCCAGTACTTC.

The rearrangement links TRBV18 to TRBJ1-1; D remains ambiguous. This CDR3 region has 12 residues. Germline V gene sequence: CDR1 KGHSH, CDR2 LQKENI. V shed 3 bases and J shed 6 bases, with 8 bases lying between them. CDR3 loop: CASSPFQAEAFF. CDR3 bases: TGTGCCAGCTCACCGTTTCAGGCTGAAGCTTTCTTT. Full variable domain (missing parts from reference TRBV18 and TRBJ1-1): NAGVMQNPRHLVRRRGQEARLRCSPMKGHSHVYWYRQLPEEGLKFMVYLQKENIIDESGMPKERFSAEFPKEGPSILRIQQVVRGDSAAYFCASSPFQAEAFFGQGTRLTVV.

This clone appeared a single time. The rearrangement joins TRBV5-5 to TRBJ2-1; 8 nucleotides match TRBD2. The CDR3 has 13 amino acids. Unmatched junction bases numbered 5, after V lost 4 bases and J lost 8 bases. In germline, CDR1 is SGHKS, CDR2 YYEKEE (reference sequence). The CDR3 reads CASSNAGGHEQFF. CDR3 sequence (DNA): TGTGCCAGCAGCAACGCGGGAGGCCATGAGCAGTTCTTC.

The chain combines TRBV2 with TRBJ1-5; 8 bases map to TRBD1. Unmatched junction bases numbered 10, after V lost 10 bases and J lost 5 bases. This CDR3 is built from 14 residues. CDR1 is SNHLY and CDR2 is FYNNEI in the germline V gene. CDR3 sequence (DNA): TGTGCCACCGAGGGGACAGGACAAGATCAGCCCCAGCATTTT. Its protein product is CATEGTGQDQPQHF.

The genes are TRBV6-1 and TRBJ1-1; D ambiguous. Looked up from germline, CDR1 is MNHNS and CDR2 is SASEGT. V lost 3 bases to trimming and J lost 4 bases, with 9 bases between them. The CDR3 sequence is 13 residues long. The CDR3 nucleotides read TGTGCCAGCAGTGATCGCGTATCCACTGAAGCTTTCTTT. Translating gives CASSDRVSTEAFF.

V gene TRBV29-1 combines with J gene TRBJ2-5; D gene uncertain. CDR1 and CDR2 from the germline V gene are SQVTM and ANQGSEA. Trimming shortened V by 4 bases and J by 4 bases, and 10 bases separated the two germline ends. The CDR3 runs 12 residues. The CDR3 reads CSVGYGGETQYF. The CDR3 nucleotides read TGCAGCGTTGGTTACGGTGGAGAGACCCAGTACTTC.

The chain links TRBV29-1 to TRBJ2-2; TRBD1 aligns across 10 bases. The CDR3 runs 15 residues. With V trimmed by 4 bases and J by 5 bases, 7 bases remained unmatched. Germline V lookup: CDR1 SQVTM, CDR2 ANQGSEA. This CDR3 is CSVVDRDRGTGELFF. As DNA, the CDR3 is TGCAGCGTTGTCGATAGGGACAGGGGTACCGGGGAGCTGTTTTTT.

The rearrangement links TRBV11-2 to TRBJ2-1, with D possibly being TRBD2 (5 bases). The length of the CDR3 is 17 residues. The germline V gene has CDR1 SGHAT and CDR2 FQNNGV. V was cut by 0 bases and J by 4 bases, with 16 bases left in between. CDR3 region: CASSLEGRRALYNEQFF. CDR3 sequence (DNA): TGTGCCAGCAGCTTAGAAGGTCGGCGGGCGCTATACAATGAGCAGTTCTTC.

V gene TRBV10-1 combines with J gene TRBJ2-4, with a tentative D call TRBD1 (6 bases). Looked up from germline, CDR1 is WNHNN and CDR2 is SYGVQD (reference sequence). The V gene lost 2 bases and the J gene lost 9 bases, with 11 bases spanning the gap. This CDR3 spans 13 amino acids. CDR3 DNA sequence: TGCGCCAGCAGTGAGATACAGGGCGGCATTCAGTACTTC. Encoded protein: CASSEIQGGIQYF.

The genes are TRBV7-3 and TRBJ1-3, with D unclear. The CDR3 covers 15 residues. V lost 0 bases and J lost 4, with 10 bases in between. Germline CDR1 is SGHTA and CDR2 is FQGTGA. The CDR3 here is CASSLTLAWGNTIYF. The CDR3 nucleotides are TGTGCCAGCAGCTTAACTCTGGCCTGGGGAAACACCATATATTTT. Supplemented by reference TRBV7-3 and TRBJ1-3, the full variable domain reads GAGVSQTPSNKVTEKGKYVELRCDPISGHTALYWYRQSLGQGPEFLIYFQGTGAADDSGLPNDRFFAVRPEGSVSTLKIQRTERGDSAVYLCASSLTLAWGNTIYFGEGSWLTVV.

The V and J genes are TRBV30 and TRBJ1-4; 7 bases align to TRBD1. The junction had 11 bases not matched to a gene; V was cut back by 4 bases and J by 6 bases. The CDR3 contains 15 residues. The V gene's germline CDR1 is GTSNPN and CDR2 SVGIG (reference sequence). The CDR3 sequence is CAWTPAGTVDEKLFF. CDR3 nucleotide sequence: TGTGCCTGGACTCCCGCCGGGACAGTGGATGAAAAACTGTTTTTT.

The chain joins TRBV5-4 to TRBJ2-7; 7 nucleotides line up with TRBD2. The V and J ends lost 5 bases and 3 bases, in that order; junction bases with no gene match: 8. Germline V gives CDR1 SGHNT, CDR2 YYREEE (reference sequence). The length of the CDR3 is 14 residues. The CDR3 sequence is CASSRSSGLYEQYF. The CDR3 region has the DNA TGTGCCAGCAGTCGATCTAGCGGCCTCTACGAGCAGTACTTC.

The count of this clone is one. Here the CDR3 DNA reads TGTGCCAGCAGTTTACTAGATGCGAGCTCCTACAATGAGCAGTTCTTC. The encoded protein is CASSLLDASSYNEQFF. The chain is built from TRBV27 and TRBJ2-1; D is uncertain. V gave up 2 bases and J gave up 0 bases, with 11 bases separating them. CDR3 length: 16 residues. The germline CDR1 and CDR2 sequences are MNHEY and SMNVEV (reference sequence).

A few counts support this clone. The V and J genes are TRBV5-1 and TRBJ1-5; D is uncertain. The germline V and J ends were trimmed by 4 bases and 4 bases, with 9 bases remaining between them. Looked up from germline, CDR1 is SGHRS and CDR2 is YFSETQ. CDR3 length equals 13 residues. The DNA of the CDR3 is TGCGCCAGCAGCCACGGGGAGAATCAGCCCCAGCATTTT. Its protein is CASSHGENQPQHF. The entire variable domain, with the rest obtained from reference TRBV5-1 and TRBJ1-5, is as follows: KAGVTQTPRYLIKTRGQQVTLSCSPISGHRSVSWYQQTPGQGLQFLFEYFSETQRNKGNFPGRFSGRQFSNSRSEMNVSTLELGDSALYLCASSHGENQPQHFGDGTRLSIL.